The clone carrying this T cell receptor (beta chain) has a single count. The V gene end was trimmed by 0 bases and the J gene end by 6 bases; junction bases not matched to a gene: 6. The CDR3 has 16 amino acids. Germline V gives CDR1 SGHDT, CDR2 YYEEEE. It was with 60 Vbeta and 13 Jbeta primers that the PCR ran. Using immunoSEQ multiplex PCR, the repertoire was profiled, and TCRdb retains in-frame clones only, with some absent. The sample records under 150,000 clones, around four fifths being singletons. This sample is drawn from a study of cytomegalovirus exposure and HLA in healthy donors. The source material was PBMCs. This sequence was found in a boy aged 5-17 years in good health and CMV-seronegative. The chain carries TRBV5-6 and TRBJ2-3; 11 nucleotides align to TRBD2. This chain's CDR3 is CASSLDSGRAGDTQYF. The CDR3 bases are TGTGCCAGCAGCTTGGATAGCGGGAGGGCCGGGGATACGCAGTATTTT.